These T cell receptor beta chains were read from a single sample in a study of T cells in pancreatic ductal adenocarcinoma. The assay was immunoSEQ multiplex PCR, and TCRdb's table has in-frame clones only and misses some. This table has approximately 16,000 clones, around 90% appearing once. The sequencing input was PBMCs. These receptors came from a human donor with pancreatic ductal adenocarcinoma. The CDR3 runs from the conserved cysteine through the conserved F or W. A D gene is named only where the DNA matches it firmly.

d_gene,j_gene,v_gene,CDR3aa
.,TRBJ1-1,TRBV19,CASIRQGLGEAFF
.,TRBJ2-3,TRBV9,CASSVVSTDTQYF
.,TRBJ2-5,TRBV11-2,CASSLDLPQETQYF
TRBD1,TRBJ1-2,TRBV5-1,CASSGTGGTNYGYTF
TRBD1,TRBJ1-2,TRBV27,CASSWTGGADGYTF
.,TRBJ2-1,TRBV5-1,CASSLAELNEQFF
.,TRBJ1-4,TRBV18,CASSPPNPNEKLFF
.,TRBJ2-7,TRBV7-2,CASSRRDSVEQYF
.,TRBJ2-2,TRBV5-1,CASSSQDYRGELFF
.,TRBJ1-5,TRBV19,CASSRDVQPQHF
TRBD1,TRBJ2-7,TRBV6-6,CASSYLDRGNEQYF
.,TRBJ1-5,TRBV27,CASSSGATSFQPQHF
.,TRBJ1-5,TRBV21-1,CASSTPGQGNQPQHF
.,TRBJ1-1,TRBV5-1,CASSLYRVVDTEAFF
TRBD1,TRBJ1-2,TRBV19,CASSIGRDRVAYGYTF
TRBD2,TRBJ2-2,TRBV18,CASSTTRLAGGTFTGELFF
.,TRBJ2-7,TRBV5-4,CASSLVGGAGAYEQYF
.,TRBJ1-1,TRBV18,CASSPNTAVTEAFF
.,TRBJ2-7,TRBV27,CASSSSGGYEQYF
TRBD1,TRBJ1-1,TRBV6-1,CASSDYRGRVTEAFF
TRBD1,TRBJ2-1,TRBV13,CASNQGPRGRLSSYNEQFF
.,TRBJ2-5,TRBV11-2,CASSLGTGAHWDQYF
.,TRBJ1-1,TRBV30,CAFKTRRRNTEAFF
TRBD1,TRBJ1-2,TRBV13,CASSLVPTGTGDNYGYTF
TRBD1,TRBJ1-1,TRBV6-5,CASSYGTGVTEAFF
TRBD2,TRBJ2-1,TRBV5-4,CASSAGTSGGASSYNEQFF
.,TRBJ2-7,TRBV13,CASSLGQGIYEQYF
.,TRBJ2-3,TRBV27,CASSFSTQGTSTDTQYF
.,TRBJ2-7,TRBV5-1,CASSLVTNTYEQYF
.,TRBJ1-1,TRBV18,CASSVKMNTEAFF
TRBD2,TRBJ2-3,TRBV6-1,CASRARGGAQDTQYF
TRBD2,TRBJ2-7,TRBV7-2,CASSLFLGLLADSYEQYF
TRBD2,TRBJ2-3,TRBV7-9,CASSPGPRLALGTDTQYF
.,TRBJ1-3,TRBV19,CASTFRGISGNTIYF
.,TRBJ1-1,TRBV28,CASSFGTPGEMNTEAFF
TRBD1,TRBJ1-2,TRBV5-8,CASSSGTGHTNYGYTF
TRBD1,TRBJ2-7,TRBV5-6,CASSAGGSSYEQYF
.,TRBJ1-2,TRBV19,CASSATWGDYGYTF
TRBD2,TRBJ2-3,TRBV11-2,CASSQLGLAASTDTQYF
TRBD1,TRBJ2-7,TRBV19,CASSITGGDEQYF
.,TRBJ1-1,TRBV19,CAARQRMNTEAFF